This TCR beta chain was retrieved from a study of blood T cell repertoires in COVID-19. Background on the study: Sites in the United States, Italy and Spain provided acute and convalescent COVID-19 samples. T cells, B-cell-depleted T cells, or PBMCs supplied cDNA or gDNA.

Germline V lookup: CDR1 GTSNPN, CDR2 SVGIG (reference sequence). V dropped 0 bases and J dropped 5 bases, with 14 bases sitting between them. The CDR3 sequence is 14 residues long. Original methodology: Estimates of nucleated cell counts were drawn from the amplification of reference gene primers. Libraries were prepared by immunoSEQ multiplex PCR; TCRdb keeps only in-frame clonotypes and omits some of them. The V and J calls and clone size were taken over from that table, and D and trimming were inferred from the DNA. Of some 260,000 clones listed, around 82% were seen once; the top ten hold under 3.5%.

This TCR was sampled from a woman aged 18 to 35 with acute or convalescent COVID-19. The sample taken for sequencing was peripheral blood. This sequence joins TRBV30 and TRBJ2-7, with D possibly TRBD2 on 6 matching bases. The CDR3 sequence: CAWSVQSGRHEQYF. CDR3 DNA: TGTGCCTGGAGTGTCCAGAGCGGGCGGCACGAGCAGTACTTC.